The 22 T cell receptor beta chains in this list originate from one sample, sequenced in a study of blood T cell repertoires in COVID-19. Some clones are missing from TCRdb's copy, which holds only in-frame ones; the method was immunoSEQ multiplex PCR. This table has fewer than 200,000 clones, over 75% appearing once. Sequenced: peripheral blood. The receptor set was obtained from a man aged 45-60 years with acute or convalescent COVID-19.

This clone was detected only once. CDR3 sequence (DNA): TGTGCCTGGAGTGTACCCGGGGGGGCTAATTCACCCCTCCACTTT. Protein product: CAWSVPGGANSPLHF. The chain couples TRBV30 to TRBJ1-6, with a possible D match to TRBD1 (6 bases). V was shortened by 0 bases and J by 6 bases, with 12 bases between the two germline ends. The CDR3 is 15 residues long. From germline, CDR1 is GTSNPN and CDR2 SVGIG (reference sequence). Together with reference TRBV30 and TRBJ1-6, the CDR3 gives the full variable domain: SQTIHQWPATLVQPVGSPLSLECTVEGTSNPNLYWYRQAAGRGLQLLFYSVGIGQISSEVPQNLSASRPQDRQFILSSKKLLLSDSGFYLCAWSVPGGANSPLHFGNGTRLTVT.

The rearrangement joins TRBV30 to TRBJ2-7; 7 nucleotides align to TRBD2. The CDR3 consists of 12 residues. After removal of 3 bases from V and 5 bases from J, the junction contained 4 bases not matched to a gene. Germline V CDR1 and CDR2: GTSNPN, SVGIG (reference sequence). The CDR3 reads CAWSGLVNEQYF. CDR3 nucleotides: TGTGCCTGGAGCGGACTAGTGAACGAGCAGTACTTC.

The gene calls are TRBV5-1 and TRBJ1-5, with TRBD1 identical over 9 bases. Germline CDR1 SGHRS, CDR2 YFSETQ. J lost 2 bases, V lost 4 bases, and 13 bases had no gene match. CDR3 length: 18 residues. CDR3 residues: CASSPGDREWKGNQPQHF. CDR3 in DNA: TGCGCCAGCAGCCCCGGGGACAGGGAGTGGAAAGGCAATCAGCCCCAGCATTTT. The full variable domain, with the rest looked up from reference TRBV5-1 and TRBJ1-5, is KAGVTQTPRYLIKTRGQQVTLSCSPISGHRSVSWYQQTPGQGLQFLFEYFSETQRNKGNFPGRFSGRQFSNSRSEMNVSTLELGDSALYLCASSPGDREWKGNQPQHFGDGTRLSIL.

The chain couples TRBV5-1 to TRBJ2-5, with 8 bases matching TRBD1. CDR3 size: 15 residues. CDR1 and CDR2 (germline): SGHRS, YFSETQ. The V gene end was trimmed by 4 bases and the J gene end by 2 bases; junction bases not matched to a gene: 7. For the CDR3, the DNA is TGCGCCAGCAGCCCGACAGGGGCCACACAAGAGACCCAGTACTTC. This encodes CASSPTGATQETQYF.

This sequence joins TRBV11-2 and TRBJ2-3; 9 nucleotides align to TRBD2. V shed 0 bases and J 7 bases; nucleotides not matched to a gene: 5. From germline, CDR1 is SGHAT and CDR2 FQNNGV. CDR3 length: 15 amino acids. The CDR3 protein is CASSLDLSGSYTQYF. In DNA form, the CDR3 reads TGTGCCAGCAGCTTAGATCTTAGCGGGAGTTATACGCAGTATTTT.

The chain couples TRBV28 to TRBJ2-1; TRBD2 is a possible D gene (5 bases). CDR1 and CDR2 (germline): MDHEN, SYDVKM. CDR3 length: 15 residues. The germline V and J ends were trimmed by 7 bases and 2 bases, with 15 bases remaining between them. For the CDR3, the DNA is TGTGCCAGCACTCGCGCGGGTAGGACCTACAATGAGCAGTTCTTC. Translating gives CASTRAGRTYNEQFF. The full variable domain, with the rest looked up from reference TRBV28 and TRBJ2-1, is DVKVTQSSRYLVKRTGEKVFLECVQDMDHENMFWYRQDPGLGLRLIYFSYDVKMKEKGDIPEGYSVSREKKERFSLILESASTNQTSMYLCASTRAGRTYNEQFFGPGTRLTVL.

This clone has just one count. This chain links TRBV4-2 with TRBJ1-6, with a possible D match to TRBD1 (6 bases). Germline-derived CDR1 and CDR2 are LGHNA and YNFKEQ. Trimming stripped 2 bases from V and 8 bases from J, with 10 bases between. This CDR3 is 14 amino acids long. This CDR3 is CASSQPNRDSPLHF. The CDR3 bases are TGTGCCAGCAGCCAACCCAACAGGGATTCACCCCTCCACTTT.

J is TRBJ1-5 and V is TRBV2, with 9 bases matching TRBD1. CDR3 length: 15 residues. V lost 9 bases and J lost 4; bases outside the gene matches: 10. Germline V gene sequence: CDR1 SNHLY, CDR2 FYNNEI. CDR3 sequence reads: CASRDRAVGNQPQHF. The CDR3 DNA follows: TGTGCCAGTCGGGACAGGGCGGTTGGGAATCAGCCCCAGCATTTT.

The J gene is TRBJ1-5, the V gene TRBV18; a weak D match, TRBD1 (5 bases). This CDR3 region has 13 residues. V gave up 2 bases and J gave up 6 bases, with 8 bases separating them. Looked up from germline, CDR1 is KGHSH and CDR2 is LQKENI. DNA for the CDR3: TGTGCCAGCTCACCAACAGGTATTCAGCCCCAGCATTTT. As protein: CASSPTGIQPQHF.

The chain's CDR3 is CSVKPTGRDEQYF. The CDR3 DNA follows: TGCAGCGTTAAGCCGACAGGTAGGGACGAGCAGTACTTC. The chain recombines TRBV29-1 with TRBJ2-7, with D tentatively TRBD1 (6 bases). Germline V CDR1 and CDR2: SQVTM, ANQGSEA. There are 13 residues in the CDR3. The V and J ends lost 5 bases and 5 bases respectively, with 16 bases between them.

The chain carries TRBV4-1 and TRBJ2-6; a possible D gene is TRBD1 (6 bases). Germline-derived CDR1 and CDR2 are MGHRA and YSYEKL. V dropped 0 bases and J dropped 2 bases, with 11 bases sitting between them. The CDR3 is 17 amino acids. The CDR3 loop reads CASSQDSWDTGANVLTF. The CDR3, as DNA: TGCGCCAGCAGCCAAGATAGTTGGGACACTGGGGCCAACGTCCTGACTTTC.

In its sample, this clone was seen once. CDR3: CASSQDNYNEQFF. CDR3 nucleotides: TGCGCCAGCAGCCAAGATAATTACAATGAGCAGTTCTTC. This chain uses TRBV4-1 with TRBJ2-1; D not resolved. The germline gives CDR1 MGHRA, CDR2 YSYEKL. The CDR3 contains 13 residues. V was cut by 0 bases and J by 4 bases, with 4 bases left in between.

The V call is TRBV7-9, the J call TRBJ1-2; 9 nucleotides align to TRBD1. The junction had 3 bases not matched to a gene; V was cut back by 10 bases and J by 3 bases. The germline gives CDR1 SEHNR, CDR2 FQNEAQ (reference sequence). CDR3 length: 12 amino acids. CDR3 in amino acids: CATRDRDYGYTF. The CDR3 DNA reads as TGTGCCACCCGGGACAGGGACTATGGCTACACCTTC.

About this clone itself: The junction departs from germline at one end; a sequencing error may be responsible. The chain joins TRBV19 to TRBJ2-1; 7 nucleotides agree with TRBD2. CDR3 length: 16 residues. Germline loops: CDR1 LNHDA, CDR2 SQIVND (reference sequence). Here the CDR3 DNA reads TGTGCCAGTAGGGACTCACTAGCGAGCTCCTACAATGGGCAGTTCTTC. It codes for CASRDSLASSYNGQFF.

The chain carries TRBV6-6 and TRBJ1-1, with D maybe TRBD1 (5 bases). The CDR3 is 11 amino acids. CDR1 is MNHNY, CDR2 SVGAGI, per germline (reference sequence). Between the trimmed V and J ends, which lost 6 bases and 7 bases, there was a span of 9 bases. CDR3 DNA sequence: TGTGCCAGCAGCGACAGTTATGAAGCTTTCTTT. Protein sequence: CASSDSYEAFF.

The chain is built from TRBV5-4 and TRBJ1-4, with a tentative D call TRBD1 (6 bases). Trimming took 0 bases from V and 7 from J, leaving 10 bases between them. This CDR3 contains 14 residues. Germline V gene sequence: CDR1 SGHNT, CDR2 YYREEE (reference sequence). The CDR3 coding sequence is TGTGCCAGCAGCTTGGAAGGGGGACGTGAAAAACTGTTTTTT. Translating gives CASSLEGGREKLFF.

CDR3 sequence: CASSLRNLGQTQYF. The CDR3 nucleotides are TGTGCCAGCAGCTTGAGGAACCTCGGACAGACACAGTACTTC. The gene calls are TRBV5-8 and TRBJ2-4; tentative D call: TRBD1 (6 bases). V was trimmed by 1 base and J by 13 bases, leaving 18 bases between them. The CDR3 is made up of 14 amino acids. Germline V gives CDR1 SGHTS, CDR2 YDEGEE. Using reference TRBV5-8 and TRBJ2-4 for the parts outside the CDR3, the full variable domain is EAGVTQSPTHLIKTRGQQATLRCSPISGHTSVYWYQQALGLGLQFLLWYDEGEERNRGNFPPRFSGRQFPNYSSELNVNALELEDSALYLCASSLRNLGQTQYFGAGTRLSVL.

The chain joins TRBV10-2 to TRBJ2-2; D unclear. The CDR3 consists of 15 residues. Germline CDR1 is WSHSY and CDR2 is SAAADI. Deletions cut 7 bases from V and 5 bases from J, with 17 bases between. CDR3 sequence (DNA): TGCGCCAGCACCCTATCCAAACCGGGTACCGGGGAGCTGTTTTTT. Translating gives CASTLSKPGTGELFF.

The rearrangement joins TRBV2 to TRBJ2-5, with D hard to call. CDR3 size: 17 residues. Germline V CDR1 and CDR2: SNHLY, FYNNEI. The V and J ends lost 3 bases and 5 bases respectively, with 22 bases between them. The DNA of the CDR3 is TGTGCCAGCAGTGAGGGTCCCCCGGCAGGCCCTCGGGAGACCCAGTACTTC. Its protein product is CASSEGPPAGPRETQYF.

V is TRBV6-5 and J is TRBJ2-7; possible D gene TRBD2, 6 bases. Germline assignment: CDR1 MNHEY and CDR2 SVGAGI. This CDR3 is built from 13 residues. The V and J ends lost 6 bases and 1 base respectively, with 10 bases between them. DNA for the CDR3: TGTGCCAGCAGACGGGAGAATTCCTACGAGCAGTACTTC. Translated: CASRRENSYEQYF.

The rearrangement joins TRBV5-1 to TRBJ2-3; TRBD2 matches 10 bases. V was pared by 2 bases and J by 1 base, with 13 bases of the junction left unmatched. This CDR3 spans 19 amino acids. Germline V gene data show CDR1 as SGHRS and CDR2 as YFSETQ. For the CDR3, the DNA is TGCGCCAGCAGCTTCGAGAGCGGGAGGGCCCCGATGCGCACAGATACGCAGTATTTT. Protein: CASSFESGRAPMRTDTQYF. The entire variable domain, with the rest obtained from reference TRBV5-1 and TRBJ2-3, is as follows: KAGVTQTPRYLIKTRGQQVTLSCSPISGHRSVSWYQQTPGQGLQFLFEYFSETQRNKGNFPGRFSGRQFSNSRSEMNVSTLELGDSALYLCASSFESGRAPMRTDTQYFGPGTRLTVL.

The chain combines TRBV19 with TRBJ1-5; 7 nucleotides agree with TRBD1. Germline loops: CDR1 LNHDA, CDR2 SQIVND (reference sequence). CDR3 length: 16 residues. V lost 4 bases to trimming and J lost 0 bases; unmatched junction nucleotides: 6. Written as DNA, the CDR3 is TGTGCCAGTAGTACCCCGGGACAGCCTAGCAATCAGCCCCAGCATTTT. It specifies CASSTPGQPSNQPQHF.